This T cell receptor (beta chain) was captured by sequencing in a study of T cell responses to AZD1222 COVID-19 vaccine. General study results and limits: Repertoires were collected only later (after the peak T cell response had occurred).

Regarding this clone: Its antigen is not known.

Libraries were prepared by immunoSEQ multiplex PCR; TCRdb keeps only in-frame clonotypes and omits some of them. The sample includes 80,000 to 100,000 clones, 65% to 90% seen only once; the top ten take roughly 6%. Sequencing used peripheral blood, obtained on day 0 of AZD1222 vaccination. The clonotype originates from an adult in good health.

This chain's CDR3 is CASSPAGGTYEQYF. The CDR3 nucleotides are TGTGCCAGCAGCCCGGCGGGCGGTACCTACGAGCAGTACTTC. The chain links TRBV7-9 to TRBJ2-7; perhaps TRBD2 as D (5 bases). The ends were cut back, 5 bases at V and 2 bases at J, with 13 bases in the middle. Germline V CDR1 and CDR2: SEHNR, FQNEAQ (reference sequence). CDR3 length equals 14 residues.